Presented here are 16 T cell receptor beta chains from one specimen sequenced in a study of T cells in Graves' hyperthyroidism and ophthalmopathy. Amplification of TCR beta CDR3 regions was performed using RNA transcripts as template. In the first-round RT-PCR of the TCR CDR3, the HTBI primer set was used. Each CDR3 protein gets one entry after TCRdb re-called the multiplex PCR reads with MiXCR. The table has roughly 570,000 distinct CDR3 sequences, around 46% seen once. The sequencing sample was made of peripheral blood or thyroid tissue (not recorded which). The receptor source for this set is an adult woman with Graves' disease, either hyperthyroidism or ophthalmopathy (not recorded which).

This chain joins TRBV20-1 and TRBJ2-1, with D hard to call. Trimming pared 2 bases from V and 1 base from J, leaving 9 bases between. Germline CDR1 reads DFQATT; CDR2 reads SNEGSKA (reference sequence). The CDR3 is 14 residues long. CDR3 coding DNA: TGCAGTGCTAGACACAGCTCTTCCTACAATGAGCAGTTCTTC. This codes for CSARHSSSYNEQFF.

The V gene is TRBV5-1, the J gene TRBJ1-6, with D perhaps TRBD1 (5 bases). CDR3 size: 12 residues. V lost 0 bases and J 14 bases, leaving 9 bases between the germline ends. Per the germline V gene, CDR1 is SGHRS and CDR2 is YFSETQ. Here the CDR3 DNA reads TGCGCCAGCAGCTTGGGGGACGGGGCCCTCCACTTT. This encodes CASSLGDGALHF.

This clonotype was picked up a small number of times. The chain joins TRBV10-3 to TRBJ2-5, with 9 bases identical to TRBD2. Germline V gene sequence: CDR1 ENHRY, CDR2 SYGVKD. CDR3 length: 13 amino acids. The CDR3 coding sequence is TGTGCTAGAGTTGCGGGAGGGCCGGAGACCCAGTACTTC. Translating it yields CARVAGGPETQYF.

This clonotype was seen only a few times. The genes are TRBV25-1 and TRBJ1-6, with 7 bases identical to TRBD1. Trimming took 4 bases from V and 10 from J; bases not matched to a gene: 7. In germline, CDR1 is MGHDK, CDR2 SYGVNS. The CDR3 is 14 residues long. The CDR3 reads CASSADRVGSPLHF. The CDR3 nucleotides are TGTGCCAGCAGTGCCGACAGGGTCGGGTCACCCCTCCACTTT. Full variable domain (missing parts from reference TRBV25-1 and TRBJ1-6): EADIYQTPRYLVIGTGKKITLECSQTMGHDKMYWYQQDPGMELHLIHYSYGVNSTEKGDLSSESTVSRIRTEHFPLTLESARPSHTSQYLCASSADRVGSPLHFGNGTRLTVT.

The J gene is TRBJ2-7, the V gene TRBV20-1; 9 bases match TRBD2. V dropped 3 bases and J dropped 2; count of bases not matched to a gene: 11. The CDR3 is 16 residues long. CDR1 is DFQATT and CDR2 is SNEGSKA in the germline V gene (reference sequence). The CDR3 reads CSASNLAGKFAYEQYF. CDR3 coding DNA: TGCAGTGCTAGTAACCTAGCGGGAAAATTCGCCTACGAGCAGTACTTC.

This clonotype showed up many times. V and J are TRBV12-5 and TRBJ2-7; 9 bases align to TRBD2. Germline trimming cut 8 bases from V and 7 bases from J; bases unmatched to any gene: 15. CDR3 length: 15 amino acids. CDR1 and CDR2 (germline): LGHNT, FRNRAP. In DNA form, the CDR3 reads TGTGCTAGTCGTATGTTAGCGGGAGATAGGAGGGAGCAGTACTTC. This encodes CASRMLAGDRREQYF.

This chain's CDR3 is CAISDPGGATYGYTF. CDR3 bases: TGTGCCATCAGTGACCCAGGGGGCGCGACCTATGGCTACACCTTC. The chain is built from TRBV10-3 and TRBJ1-2; TRBD1 matches 8 bases. With 3 bases clipped from V and 4 bases from J, the junction kept 7 bases outside the gene matches. There are 15 residues in the CDR3. Germline CDR1 reads ENHRY; CDR2 reads SYGVKD.

At least ten counts were recorded for this clonotype. This chain uses TRBV11-2 with TRBJ1-1, with no clear D. Trimming took 3 bases from V and 10 from J, leaving 9 bases between them. The CDR3 contains 11 residues. The germline V gene has CDR1 SGHAT and CDR2 FQNNGV. CDR3 in DNA: TGTGCCAGCAGCTTGGTTACGCGAGCTTTCTTT. The encoded protein is CASSLVTRAFF.

Details on this clonotype: A junction boundary mismatches the germline segment, possibly from a read error. The chain employs TRBV12-3 or TRBV12-4 and TRBJ2-7; TRBD2 matches at 10 bases. The CDR3 contains 15 residues. CDR3 nucleotide sequence: TGTGCCAGCAGTGTTCCCGGGACTAGCGTCTACGGGCAGTACTTC. Translation gives CASSVPGTSVYGQYF.

The chain links TRBV29-1 to TRBJ1-2; TRBD1 might be the D (5 bases). The CDR3 length is 13 residues. Between the trimmed V and J ends, which lost 6 bases and 2 bases, there was a span of 13 bases. From germline, CDR1 is SQVTM and CDR2 ANQGSEA. This chain's CDR3 is CSVRGSGNYGYTF. The CDR3 DNA reads TGCAGCGTCCGTGGGTCAGGGAACTATGGCTACACCTTC.

The V call is TRBV6-1, the J call TRBJ1-1; D gene ambiguous. The germline CDR1 and CDR2 sequences are MNHNS and SASEGT. V gave up 3 bases and J gave up 0 bases, with 11 bases separating them. The CDR3 sequence is 15 residues long. The CDR3 protein is CASSDGGQLNTEAFF. DNA for the CDR3: TGTGCCAGCAGTGACGGAGGGCAACTGAACACTGAAGCTTTCTTT.

The table lists this clonotype with many counts. This chain joins TRBV27 and TRBJ1-4; no definite D call. The CDR3 is made up of 13 amino acids. V lost 6 bases, J lost 4 bases, and 9 bases lay in between. CDR1 is MNHEY, CDR2 SMNVEV, per germline (reference sequence). CDR3 region: CASSSRNNEKLFF. The CDR3 bases are TGTGCCAGCAGCTCCCGGAATAATGAAAAACTGTTTTTT.

This clonotype was detected a few times. The chain has TRBV3-1 and TRBJ2-5; the match to TRBD2 covers 8 bases. CDR1 LGHDT and CDR2 YNNKEL come from the germline V gene (reference sequence). V dropped 4 bases and J dropped 3; count of bases not matched to a gene: 16. The CDR3 has 18 amino acids. CDR3 in DNA: TGTGCCAGCAGCCTCCGGCGGGGGGCGCGGACCCGTGAAGAGACCCAGTACTTC. It is translated as CASSLRRGARTREETQYF.

The chain carries TRBV7-2 and TRBJ1-2, with TRBD1 matching 7 bases. The CDR3 spans 15 residues. V lost 2 bases and J lost 4; bases outside the gene matches: 7. Germline V gene data show CDR1 as SGHTA and CDR2 as FQGNSA. The CDR3 DNA reads as TGTGCCAGCAGCTTACGGACAGGACCGATCTATGGCTACACCTTC. Residues: CASSLRTGPIYGYTF.

This clonotype was observed many times. The chain employs TRBV12-3 or TRBV12-4 and TRBJ1-3; D gene uncertain. The V end was cut by 5 bases, the J end by 0 bases, with 8 bases between. The CDR3 totals 14 residues. The CDR3 region has the DNA TGTGCCAGCAGTCCCGACAACTCTGGAAACACCATATATTTT. Translated: CASSPDNSGNTIYF.

This clonotype was observed at least ten times. The V gene is TRBV11-3, the J gene TRBJ2-2; D may match TRBD1 or TRBD2 (5 bases each). V was clipped by 6 bases and J by 5 bases, with 13 bases between them. The germline V gene has CDR1 SGHNT and CDR2 YENEEA. There are 14 residues in the CDR3. The CDR3 loop is CASRWGSETGELFF. CDR3 bases: TGTGCCAGCAGGTGGGGGAGTGAAACCGGGGAGCTGTTTTTT.